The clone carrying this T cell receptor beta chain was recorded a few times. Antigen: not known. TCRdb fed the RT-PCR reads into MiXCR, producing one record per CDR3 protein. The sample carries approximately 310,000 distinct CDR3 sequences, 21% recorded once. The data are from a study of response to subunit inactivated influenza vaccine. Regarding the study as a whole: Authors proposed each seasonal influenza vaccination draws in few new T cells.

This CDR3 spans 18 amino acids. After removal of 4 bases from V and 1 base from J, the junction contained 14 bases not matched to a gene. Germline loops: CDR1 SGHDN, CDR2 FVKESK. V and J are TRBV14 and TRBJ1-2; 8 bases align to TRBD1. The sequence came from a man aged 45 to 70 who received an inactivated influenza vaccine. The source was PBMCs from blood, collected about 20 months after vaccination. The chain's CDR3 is CASSPRQGKEPLNYGYTF. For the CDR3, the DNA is TGTGCCAGCAGCCCTAGACAGGGGAAAGAACCCCTTAACTATGGCTACACCTTC.